Here is one TCR beta chain with its context. Its antigen is not known. Measured with immunoSEQ multiplex PCR; TCRdb has only the in-frame clones, and not every one. Among 120,000 or so clones listed, about 86% were seen once. With V trimmed by 4 bases and J by 3 bases, 7 bases remained unmatched. Looked up from germline, CDR1 is SGHAT and CDR2 is FQNNGV. The CDR3 length is 15 residues. The sample originates from a study of PD-1 blockade in mismatch repair-deficient tumors. Study-level background: Patients had 12 mismatch repair-deficient cancer types and were previously treated and progressing. Study-level points and caveats: After pembrolizumab, tumor-resident clones rose rapidly, then generally contracted before radiologic responses.

The TCR-sequenced patients were a few responders to pembrolizumab. The clonotype originates from an adult with mismatch repair-deficient cancer. V usage is TRBV11-2 and J usage is TRBJ1-1; 8 bases map to TRBD1. This specimen consisted of peripheral blood, obtained 44 weeks after starting pembrolizumab. The CDR3 here is CASSYSARGHTEAFF. In nucleotides, the CDR3 is TGTGCCAGCAGCTATAGCGCCAGGGGGCACACTGAAGCTTTCTTT.